This section outlines one T cell receptor beta chain sequence together with its context. This sample was included in a study of T-cell reconstitution after alpha-beta-depleted transplantation in children. During its preparation, the TCRbeta library received unique molecular identifiers. One entry per CDR3 protein, called by TCRdb with MiXCR from the PCR reads. The sample holds around 480,000 distinct CDR3 sequences, 32% seen once. The TCR originated in a human donor who donated a stem cell graft to a child with aplastic anemia. The sample here was PBMCs from the stem cell graft donor, taken from the stem cell graft.

CDR3 coding DNA: TGTGCCAGCCTTTTGGGGACAGGGATTATGCAAAGGGACGAGCAGTACTTC. Translation gives CASLLGTGIMQRDEQYF. This sequence joins TRBV5-5 and TRBJ2-7; TRBD1 matches 9 bases. CDR3 length: 17 amino acids. The germline CDR1 and CDR2 sequences are SGHKS and YYEKEE (reference sequence). J lost 5 bases, V lost 7 bases, and 19 bases had no gene match. The variable domain in full, completed from reference TRBV5-5 and TRBJ2-7, reads DAGVTQSPTHLIKTRGQQVTLRCSPISGHKSVSWYQQVLGQGPQFIFQYYEKEERGRGNFPDRFSARQFPNYSSELNVNALLLGDSALYLCASLLGTGIMQRDEQYFGPGTRLTVT.